This entry features one T cell receptor beta chain sequence. Its cognate antigen is unknown. Every immunoSEQ plate was one replicate of a subset's evenly spread DNA. The assay was immunoSEQ multiplex PCR, and TCRdb's table has in-frame clones only and misses some. The profile shows approximately 1,500,000 clones, about 98% of them singletons. In germline, CDR1 is SGHRS, CDR2 YFSETQ. V was pared by 1 base and J by 1 base, with 8 bases between. This CDR3 is 14 amino acids long. The data were obtained in a study of shared clonotypes between healthy human individuals. Regarding the study as a whole: Clonotype sharing among donors, it was expected, would be affected by sequencing depth. In this cohort, only blood was sampled, and tissue repertoires likely differ. Clonotypes shared by all four donors outscored non-shared clonotypes in generation probability.

Specimen: naive CD4+ T cells sorted from blood. Stated subset: CD45RA+ positively selected. The V call is TRBV5-1, the J call TRBJ1-1; D not resolved. The TCR originated in a man aged 30 to 45 in good health. CDR3 sequence: CASSLRTQNTEAFF. The DNA of the CDR3 is TGCGCCAGCAGCTTGCGCACACAGAACACTGAAGCTTTCTTT. The full variable domain, with the rest looked up from reference TRBV5-1 and TRBJ1-1, is KAGVTQTPRYLIKTRGQQVTLSCSPISGHRSVSWYQQTPGQGLQFLFEYFSETQRNKGNFPGRFSGRQFSNSRSEMNVSTLELGDSALYLCASSLRTQNTEAFFGQGTRLTVV.